These 28 T cell receptor beta chains were all obtained from the same sample, sequenced in a study of blood T cell repertoires in COVID-19. Produced via immunoSEQ multiplex PCR; TCRdb's table is partial and in-frame only. The sample lists tens of thousands of clones, 70% to 90% occurring once. Sequenced input: peripheral blood. The source of these receptors is a man in his fifties or sixties with active COVID-19.

The rearrangement links TRBV9 to TRBJ2-5, with TRBD2 identical over 9 bases. CDR1 SGDLS and CDR2 YYNGEE come from the germline V gene. There are 16 residues in the CDR3. Trimming cost V 0 bases and J 2 bases; bases outside gene matches: 5. CDR3 DNA: TGTGCCAGCAGCGTAGTGCGGCTAGCGGGACAAGAGACCCAGTACTTC. This sequence encodes CASSVVRLAGQETQYF.

This chain uses TRBV5-1 with TRBJ2-2, with 10 positions matching TRBD2. V trimming: 0 bases; J trimming: 6 bases; junction bases outside the gene matches: 8. CDR3 length equals 17 residues. Germline V gene data show CDR1 as SGHRS and CDR2 as YFSETQ. CDR3 sequence (DNA): TGCGCCAGCAGCTTGGAACGTACTAGCGGGAAGGCCGGGGAGCTGTTTTTT. As protein: CASSLERTSGKAGELFF.

There are a few counts of this clone. V usage is TRBV9 and J usage is TRBJ1-4; 8 bases fit TRBD1. The CDR3 spans 17 residues. Germline values: CDR1 SGDLS, CDR2 YYNGEE. Losses at the gene ends were 0 bases for V and 6 bases for J; bases not matched to a gene: 10. The CDR3 DNA follows: TGTGCCAGCAGCGTAGATGGCAGGGGGCGCAAAGATGAAAAACTGTTTTTT. It is translated as CASSVDGRGRKDEKLFF.

The chain has TRBV18 and TRBJ1-1; 7 nucleotides match TRBD1. V shed 3 bases and J 4 bases; nucleotides not matched to a gene: 8. Germline-derived CDR1 and CDR2 are KGHSH and LQKENI. This CDR3 has 15 residues. CDR3 DNA sequence: TGTGCCAGCTCACCCACACAGGGGTTGGGCACTGAAGCTTTCTTT. This translates into CASSPTQGLGTEAFF.

This clone was recorded once. This rearrangement joins TRBV18 to TRBJ2-1; the D gene is possibly TRBD2 (6 bases). CDR3 size: 14 residues. The V and J ends lost 5 bases and 7 bases respectively, with 15 bases between them. Germline V gene data show CDR1 as KGHSH and CDR2 as LQKENI. The CDR3 is CASSAGTGQNEQFF. DNA for the CDR3: TGTGCCAGCTCAGCAGGGACTGGGCAAAATGAGCAGTTCTTC.

V and J are TRBV5-1 and TRBJ2-2; no definite D call. This CDR3 contains 14 residues. The V gene's germline CDR1 is SGHRS and CDR2 YFSETQ. Trimming removed 0 bases at V and 1 base at J, with 4 bases between. The CDR3 DNA reads TGCGCCAGCAGCTTGGGTAGGAACACCGGGGAGCTGTTTTTT. This translates into CASSLGRNTGELFF.

The chain recombines TRBV6-5 with TRBJ1-6, with D hard to call. CDR1 and CDR2 from the germline V gene are MNHEY and SVGAGI. The V gene lost 0 bases and the J gene lost 9 bases, with 6 bases spanning the gap. CDR3 length: 13 amino acids. CDR3 coding DNA: TGTGCCAGCAGTTACTCCCGGGGTTCACCCCTCCACTTT. Protein product: CASSYSRGSPLHF.

The chain combines TRBV7-2 with TRBJ2-1, with D maybe TRBD1 (6 bases). Trimming took 4 bases from V and 7 from J, leaving 17 bases between them. The CDR3 extends over 15 amino acids. CDR1 is SGHTA, CDR2 FQGNSA, per germline. The CDR3 DNA reads TGTGCCAGCAGCTCCCAACAGGGTTCAAGGAATGAGCAGTTCTTC. This encodes CASSSQQGSRNEQFF.

V is TRBV28 and J is TRBJ1-4; 8 bases map to TRBD1. CDR1 MDHEN and CDR2 SYDVKM come from the germline V gene. The CDR3 length is 16 residues. Trimming removed 4 bases from V and 7 bases from J; junction bases left unmatched: 11. CDR3 nucleotide sequence: TGTGCCAGCAGTTCATCGGGACAGGCAAGACGTGAAAAACTGTTTTTT. Translation gives CASSSSGQARREKLFF.

The rearrangement links TRBV6-5 to TRBJ1-2; 11 positions agree with TRBD1. CDR3 length equals 16 residues. CDR1 is MNHEY, CDR2 SVGAGI, per germline. Losses at the gene ends were 0 bases for V and 7 bases for J; bases not matched to a gene: 7. CDR3 DNA: TGTGCCAGCAGTTACTCAAAATTCGGGACAGGGGGTGGCTACACCTTC. It encodes CASSYSKFGTGGGYTF.

The chain is built from TRBV7-8 and TRBJ1-1, with 9 bases aligning to TRBD1. This CDR3 region has 17 residues. The trim removed 5 bases at V and 6 bases at J, leaving 16 bases unmatched. The V gene's germline CDR1 is SGHVS and CDR2 FQNEAQ. CDR3 nucleotides: TGTGCCAGCAGCCCGCGCCGGGACAGGGCAGCCGGCGCTGAAGCTTTCTTT. Translated, it gives CASSPRRDRAAGAEAFF.

The chain couples TRBV9 to TRBJ1-1; TRBD1 aligns across 7 bases. This CDR3 comprises 14 residues. Germline V lookup: CDR1 SGDLS, CDR2 YYNGEE. The V segment lost 0 bases and the J segment 7 bases; nucleotides outside the gene matches: 6. DNA for the CDR3: TGTGCCAGCAGCGTAGAGGGGGCGAGGGTTGAAGCTTTCTTT. Encoded protein: CASSVEGARVEAFF.

The J gene is TRBJ1-1, the V gene TRBV6-6; no clear D. The V end was cut by 4 bases, the J end by 3 bases, with 9 bases between. Germline loops: CDR1 MNHNY, CDR2 SVGAGI (reference sequence). The length of the CDR3 is 13 residues. CDR3 sequence reads: CASSLASYTEAFF. The CDR3, as DNA: TGTGCCAGCAGTTTAGCGAGTTACACTGAAGCTTTCTTT.

The V gene is TRBV3-1 (or the pseudogene TRBV3-2), the J gene TRBJ2-3; maybe TRBD2 (6 bases). The V end lost 0 bases, the J end lost 1 base, and 20 bases lay between the germline ends. The CDR3 extends over 19 amino acids. Germline V gene data show CDR1 as LGHDT and CDR2 as YNNKEL (reference sequence). The DNA of the CDR3 is TGTGCCAGCAGCCAAGAATTTAGGGAGGCCCGGTCTGGCACAGATACGCAGTATTTT. This gives the protein CASSQEFREARSGTDTQYF.

The chain joins TRBV7-8 to TRBJ1-2; no definite D call. From germline, CDR1 is SGHVS and CDR2 FQNEAQ. This CDR3 is 14 amino acids long. Trimming took off 0 bases at V and 1 base at J, with 6 bases between the two ends. The CDR3 reads CASSLAGVNYGYTF. The CDR3 bases are TGTGCCAGCAGCTTAGCGGGAGTTAACTATGGCTACACCTTC.

V is TRBV18 and J is TRBJ1-2, with D tentatively TRBD1 (5 bases). V lost 3 bases to trimming and J lost 3 bases, with 14 bases between them. The CDR3 loop spans 15 amino acids. From germline, CDR1 is KGHSH and CDR2 LQKENI. CDR3 residues: CASSPQGTSDYGYTF. For the CDR3, the DNA is TGTGCCAGCTCACCGCAGGGTACCTCGGACTATGGCTACACCTTC.

This clone was seen a few times. The chain uses TRBV19 and TRBJ1-1; D is unresolved. V dropped 3 bases and J dropped 2 bases, with 13 bases sitting between them. Germline V gene lookup returns CDR1 LNHDA and CDR2 SQIVND (reference sequence). This CDR3 spans 15 amino acids. The CDR3 region has the DNA TGTGCCAGTAGTATCGGACGGAGGGCCAACACTGAAGCTTTCTTT. Its protein product is CASSIGRRANTEAFF.

The rearrangement joins TRBV29-1 to TRBJ2-3; 16 bases line up with TRBD2. The CDR3 length is 16 residues. CDR1 and CDR2 from the germline V gene are SQVTM and ANQGSEA. The V gene end was trimmed by 7 bases and the J gene end by 2 bases; junction bases not matched to a gene: 6. CDR3 DNA sequence: TGCAGCGGATCCGGGACTAGCGGGAGGGTCACAGATACGCAGTATTTT. As protein: CSGSGTSGRVTDTQYF.

V usage is TRBV5-1 and J usage is TRBJ1-2; 7 nucleotides agree with TRBD1. The CDR3 is made up of 16 amino acids. CDR1 and CDR2 from the germline V gene are SGHRS and YFSETQ. Trimming removed 0 bases from V and 0 bases from J; junction bases left unmatched: 5. CDR3 bases: TGCGCCAGCAGCTTGGCGGTCCAGGGGGCTAACTATGGCTACACCTTC. Amino acids: CASSLAVQGANYGYTF.

The J gene is TRBJ1-1, the V gene TRBV27; D not certain. The CDR3 extends over 13 amino acids. The V and J ends lost 5 bases and 0 bases respectively, with 7 bases between them. The V gene's germline CDR1 is MNHEY and CDR2 SMNVEV (reference sequence). This CDR3 reads CASSREMNTEAFF. CDR3 sequence (DNA): TGTGCCAGCAGTCGTGAGATGAACACTGAAGCTTTCTTT.

The rearrangement links TRBV28 to TRBJ1-5; D not resolved. This CDR3 region has 13 residues. Germline V gives CDR1 MDHEN, CDR2 SYDVKM. The CDR3 spells CATDLNSNQPQHF. CDR3 in DNA: TGTGCAACTGACTTGAATAGCAATCAGCCCCAGCATTTT.

The CDR3 protein is CASSEGRGPNQPQHF. CDR3 in DNA: TGTGCCAGCAGTGAGGGCAGGGGGCCTAATCAGCCCCAGCATTTT. The chain is built from TRBV2 and TRBJ1-5, with TRBD1 matching over 8 bases. V was pared by 3 bases and J by 4 bases, with 5 bases of the junction left unmatched. Germline CDR1 reads SNHLY; CDR2 reads FYNNEI. This CDR3 is 15 amino acids long.

The chain has TRBV7-2 and TRBJ2-3, with unresolved D. Germline V gene lookup returns CDR1 SGHTA and CDR2 FQGNSA. This CDR3 is built from 16 residues. V was cut by 2 bases and J by 4 bases, with 16 bases left in between. CDR3 sequence (DNA): TGTGCCAGCAGCTTAAACCCGGCAGGTGGGTCAGATACGCAGTATTTT. It is translated as CASSLNPAGGSDTQYF.

The rearrangement uses TRBV6-5 and TRBJ1-1, with no clear D. CDR3 length: 12 residues. Trimming pared 6 bases from V and 7 bases from J, leaving 12 bases between. Per germline, CDR1 MNHEY and CDR2 SVGAGI. CDR3 loop: CASRRADGEAFF. CDR3 nucleotide sequence: TGTGCCAGCAGGAGGGCGGATGGTGAAGCTTTCTTT.

The chain carries TRBV30 and TRBJ1-1; D not certain. Germline V gene lookup returns CDR1 GTSNPN and CDR2 SVGIG (reference sequence). This CDR3 is 11 amino acids long. Trimming removed 8 bases from V and 2 bases from J, with 9 bases in between. The CDR3, as DNA: TGTGCCCTCCGGGAAAACACTGAAGCTTTCTTT. It is translated as CALRENTEAFF.

The chain carries TRBV5-4 and TRBJ2-4; D is perhaps TRBD2 (5 bases). Trimming removed 2 bases from V and 6 bases from J, with 6 bases in between. This CDR3 has 12 amino acids. The germline CDR1 and CDR2 sequences are SGHNT and YYREEE (reference sequence). CDR3 bases: TGTGCCAGCAGCTTAGGAGGAAACATTCAGTACTTC. This sequence encodes CASSLGGNIQYF.

V and J are TRBV11-3 and TRBJ2-3, with TRBD1 identical over 7 bases. V lost 5 bases to trimming and J lost 5 bases; unmatched junction nucleotides: 7. Germline CDR1 and CDR2: SGHNT and YENEEA. This CDR3 spans 14 amino acids. The CDR3 region is CASSQTPGGDTQYF. CDR3 sequence (DNA): TGTGCCAGCAGCCAGACGCCAGGGGGAGATACGCAGTATTTT.

The rearrangement joins TRBV9 to TRBJ1-6; no definite D call. The V gene's germline CDR1 is SGDLS and CDR2 YYNGEE. Trimming pared 0 bases from V and 6 bases from J, leaving 10 bases between. CDR3 length equals 15 residues. The CDR3 here is CASSVESSGNSPLHF. CDR3 nucleotides: TGTGCCAGCAGCGTAGAGAGTAGTGGTAATTCACCCCTCCACTTT.